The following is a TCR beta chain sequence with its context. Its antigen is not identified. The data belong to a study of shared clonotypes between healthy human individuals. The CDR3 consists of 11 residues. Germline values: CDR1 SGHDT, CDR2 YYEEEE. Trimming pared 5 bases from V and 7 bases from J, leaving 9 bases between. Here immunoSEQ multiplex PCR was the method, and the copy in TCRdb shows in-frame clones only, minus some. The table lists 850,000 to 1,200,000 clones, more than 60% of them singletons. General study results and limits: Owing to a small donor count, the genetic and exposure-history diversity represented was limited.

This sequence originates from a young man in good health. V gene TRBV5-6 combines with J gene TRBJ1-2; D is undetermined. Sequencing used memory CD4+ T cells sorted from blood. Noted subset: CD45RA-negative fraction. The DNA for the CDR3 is TGTGCCAGCAGTCGCGCTTCTGGCTACACCTTC. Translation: CASSRASGYTF.